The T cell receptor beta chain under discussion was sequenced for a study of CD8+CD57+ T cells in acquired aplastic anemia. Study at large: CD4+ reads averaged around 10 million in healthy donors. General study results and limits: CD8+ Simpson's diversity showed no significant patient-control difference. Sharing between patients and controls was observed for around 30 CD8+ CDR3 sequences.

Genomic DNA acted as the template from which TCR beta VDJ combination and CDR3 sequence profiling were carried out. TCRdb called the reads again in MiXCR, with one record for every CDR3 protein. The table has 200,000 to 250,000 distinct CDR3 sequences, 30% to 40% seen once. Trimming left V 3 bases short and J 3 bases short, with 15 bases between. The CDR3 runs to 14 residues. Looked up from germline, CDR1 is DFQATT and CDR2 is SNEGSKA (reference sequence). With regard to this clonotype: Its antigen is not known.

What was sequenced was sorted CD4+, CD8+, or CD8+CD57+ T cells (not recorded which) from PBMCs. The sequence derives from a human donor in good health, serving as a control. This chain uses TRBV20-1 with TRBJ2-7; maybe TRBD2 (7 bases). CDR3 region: CSASSGQRDYEQYF. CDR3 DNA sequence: TGCAGTGCTAGTTCCGGACAGCGGGACTACGAGCAGTACTTC.